The 20 T cell receptor beta chains presented below share a single source sample, sequenced in a study of Graves' ophthalmopathy and Graves' hyperthyroidism. Amplification from RNA transcripts yielded the TCR beta CDR3 regions. An initial RT-PCR round employing HTBI primers preceded a second-round multiplex PCR. TCRdb ran MiXCR on the multiplex PCR reads and lists one entry per CDR3 protein. The sample shows some 360,000 distinct CDR3 sequences, 17% of them seen only once. Sequencing was carried out using peripheral blood. The receptor set was obtained from an adult woman with stable Graves' hyperthyroidism.

In this sample, this clonotype turned up many times. The chain is built from TRBV7-9 and TRBJ2-7; D is uncertain. The CDR3 runs 13 residues. Germline CDR1 SEHNR, CDR2 FQNEAQ (reference sequence). Trimming removed 3 bases at V and 5 bases at J, with 11 bases between. The CDR3 loop is CASSFTTTDEQYF. The DNA of the CDR3 is TGTGCCAGCAGCTTTACAACCACAGACGAGCAGTACTTC.

The sample holds many counts of this clonotype. The chain links TRBV7-2 to TRBJ1-1, with a weak D call TRBD1 (5 bases). Germline CDR1 SGHTA, CDR2 FQGNSA. V lost 5 bases, J lost 5 bases, and 18 bases lay in between. CDR3 length: 15 amino acids. CDR3 nucleotides: TGTGCCAGCAGCGCAGCGACAAGGGGACTAACTGAAGCTTTCTTT. Its translation is CASSAATRGLTEAFF.

This clonotype was picked up many times. This chain links TRBV6-2 or TRBV6-3 with TRBJ2-5; 10 positions match TRBD1. Per the germline V gene, CDR1 is MNHEY and CDR2 is SVGEGT. V dropped 2 bases and J dropped 7; count of bases not matched to a gene: 4. This CDR3 is 14 amino acids long. This CDR3 reads CASSYGTGVGTQYF. CDR3 nucleotide sequence: TGTGCCAGCAGTTACGGGACAGGGGTAGGGACCCAGTACTTC.

This clonotype has at least ten counts. The chain has TRBV12-3 or TRBV12-4 and TRBJ2-4; D is ambiguous. The CDR3 has 12 residues. The V gene lost 8 bases and the J gene lost 0 bases, with 5 bases spanning the gap. The CDR3: CASPRAKNIQYF. The CDR3, as DNA: TGTGCCAGCCCCCGAGCCAAAAACATTCAGTACTTC.

Ten or more counts support this clonotype. The rearrangement uses TRBV11-2 and TRBJ2-7; D may be TRBD1 (6 bases). This CDR3 is built from 12 residues. Germline values: CDR1 SGHAT, CDR2 FQNNGV. Deletions cut 5 bases from V and 12 bases from J, with 17 bases between. DNA of the CDR3: TGTGCCAGCAGCCGCTTGTCGAGACAGGCGTACTTC. Encoded protein: CASSRLSRQAYF.

This clonotype was seen at least ten times. The V call is TRBV6-2 or TRBV6-3, the J call TRBJ1-5; 8 bases match TRBD1. There are 16 residues in the CDR3. Germline V gene data show CDR1 as MNHEY and CDR2 as SVGEGT. J was trimmed by 0 bases and V by 7 bases; bases with no gene match: 8. The chain's CDR3 is CASNTGTGYSNQPQHF. In DNA form, the CDR3 reads TGTGCCAGCAATACCGGGACAGGCTATAGCAATCAGCCCCAGCATTTT.

Points on this clonotype: At one end the junction does not follow the germline gene, possibly because of a read error. The rearrangement joins TRBV20-1 to TRBJ2-2; TRBD2 might be the D (5 bases). The CDR3 extends over 14 amino acids. In germline, CDR1 is DFQATT, CDR2 SNEGSKA (reference sequence). The CDR3 region is CSASKRMGPGELFF. The CDR3 DNA follows: TGCAGTGCTAGTAAGCGGATGGGCCCCGGGGAGCTGTTCTTT.

On this clonotype itself: With a much larger clone just one base away, this may be a read error. J is TRBJ2-7 and V is TRBV5-1, with 9 nucleotides matching TRBD1. The CDR3 spans 15 residues. With 4 bases clipped from V and 4 bases from J, the junction kept 9 bases outside the gene matches. Germline values: CDR1 SGHRS, CDR2 YFSETQ. The chain's CDR3 is CASSTHRDRVYEQYF. Written as DNA, the CDR3 is TGCGCCAGCAGCACGCACCGGGACAGGGTGTACGAGCAGTACTTC.

In its sample, this clonotype was seen many times. The rearrangement uses TRBV30 and TRBJ2-2, with TRBD2 as a possible D gene (5 bases). The CDR3 has 13 residues. Per the germline V gene, CDR1 is GTSNPN and CDR2 is SVGIG (reference sequence). Deletions cut 7 bases from V and 3 bases from J, with 12 bases between. The CDR3 DNA sequence: TGTGCCTTCCCCGGGATCTACACCGGGGAGCTGTTTTTT. It translates to CAFPGIYTGELFF.

This clonotype was seen repeatedly, ten times or more. This chain links TRBV27 with TRBJ1-2; D unresolved. CDR3 length: 13 residues. V shed 2 bases and J shed 4 bases, with 8 bases lying between them. Germline assignment: CDR1 MNHEY and CDR2 SMNVEV (reference sequence). CDR3 in DNA: TGTGCCAGCAGTTTACAGCCCGCCTATGGCTACACCTTC. Translating gives CASSLQPAYGYTF.

There are many counts of this clonotype. The chain joins TRBV6-1 to TRBJ2-7, with unresolved D. Looked up from germline, CDR1 is MNHNS and CDR2 is SASEGT. With 3 bases removed from V and 2 bases from J, the gap between germline ends came to 17 bases. CDR3 length equals 16 residues. The CDR3 nucleotides are TGTGCCAGCAGTGAGCACGGGCCCCAAGGAACCTACGAGCAGTACTTC. The encoded protein is CASSEHGPQGTYEQYF.

Many counts were recorded for this clonotype. The genes are TRBV6-1 and TRBJ1-2; 9 bases fit TRBD1. The CDR3 runs 16 residues. In germline, CDR1 is MNHNS, CDR2 SASEGT. The trim removed 5 bases at V and 3 bases at J, leaving 10 bases unmatched. DNA for the CDR3: TGTGCCAGCAGTATCCGAACAGGGGGCGAGGACTATGGCTACACCTTC. Its protein is CASSIRTGGEDYGYTF.

At least ten counts were recorded for this clonotype. The chain has TRBV5-1 and TRBJ2-7; TRBD2 might be the D (6 bases). Germline V gives CDR1 SGHRS, CDR2 YFSETQ. Deletions cut 4 bases from V and 4 bases from J, with 18 bases between. The length of the CDR3 is 15 residues. CDR3 coding DNA: TGCGCCAGCAGCCCCGGGCGGGAAGGGCAGTACGAGCAGTACTTC. Translation: CASSPGREGQYEQYF.

This clonotype showed up just a few times. The chain uses TRBV5-1 and TRBJ1-1; 9 bases are a match to TRBD1. Germline V gene data show CDR1 as SGHRS and CDR2 as YFSETQ. V gave up 0 bases and J gave up 5 bases; unmatched junction bases: 11. The CDR3 covers 17 residues. The CDR3 nucleotides read TGCGCCAGCAGCTTGGCCGGGGTACAGGGGGCGCGAACTGAAGCTTTCTTT. The encoded protein is CASSLAGVQGARTEAFF.

This clonotype was seen ten or more times. This chain links TRBV6-1 with TRBJ2-7; D may correspond to TRBD1 or TRBD2 (6 bases each). This CDR3 region has 15 residues. Trimming removed 7 bases from V and 4 bases from J, with 20 bases in between. Per germline, CDR1 MNHNS and CDR2 SASEGT. The CDR3 is CASTPWGAGRYEQYF. CDR3 DNA: TGTGCCAGCACCCCATGGGGGGCAGGGAGGTACGAGCAGTACTTC.

The chain employs TRBV28 and TRBJ1-1, with D hard to call. The CDR3 runs to 12 residues. Germline V gene lookup returns CDR1 MDHEN and CDR2 SYDVKM. Trimming pared 5 bases from V and 5 bases from J, leaving 9 bases between. In DNA form, the CDR3 reads TGTGCCAGCAGTCCTCTCCAAACTGAAGCTTTCTTT. It codes for CASSPLQTEAFF.

Ten or more counts support this clonotype. V gene TRBV6-5 combines with J gene TRBJ2-6, with D perhaps matching TRBD2 (5 bases). Trimming removed 8 bases from V and 0 bases from J, with 8 bases in between. Germline V CDR1 and CDR2: MNHEY, SVGAGI. The CDR3 extends over 14 amino acids. The CDR3 DNA reads as TGTGCCAGCGGGAGTACCTCTGGGGCCAACGTCCTGACTTTC. It codes for CASGSTSGANVLTF.

The chain combines TRBV11-2 with TRBJ2-7; 10 positions match TRBD2. Germline values: CDR1 SGHAT, CDR2 FQNNGV. This CDR3 has 17 residues. The J segment lost 3 bases and the V segment lost 5 bases, leaving 13 bases of the junction unmatched. CDR3 coding DNA: TGTGCCAGCAGCCCGATGGTGGAGACTAGCGGGTTCTACGAGCAGTACTTC. Translating it yields CASSPMVETSGFYEQYF. The full variable domain, in which reference TRBV11-2 and TRBJ2-7 provide the parts outside the CDR3, is EAGVAQSPRYKIIEKRQSVAFWCNPISGHATLYWYQQILGQGPKLLIQFQNNGVVDDSQLPKDRFSAERLKGVDSTLKIQPAKLEDSAVYLCASSPMVETSGFYEQYFGPGTRLTVT.

This clonotype was found many times. The chain is built from TRBV6-2 or TRBV6-3 and TRBJ2-5, with D perhaps matching TRBD2 (5 bases). This CDR3 region has 17 residues. The V end was cut by 0 bases, the J end by 2 bases, with 16 bases between. CDR1 and CDR2 (germline): MNHEY, SVGEGT. The CDR3 DNA follows: TGTGCCAGCAGTTACTCATTTACGGGATCCTCACAAGAGACCCAGTACTTC. This translates into CASSYSFTGSSQETQYF.

This clonotype has a count of ten or more. The chain joins TRBV12-5 to TRBJ1-1; 7 bases map to TRBD1. Germline V gene data show CDR1 as LGHNT and CDR2 as FRNRAP. The CDR3 extends over 13 amino acids. V gave up 7 bases and J gave up 7 bases; unmatched junction bases: 9. The CDR3 protein is CASADRVYGEAFF. Written as DNA, the CDR3 is TGTGCTAGTGCCGACAGGGTTTACGGTGAAGCTTTCTTT.